This T cell receptor beta chain was identified during a study of post-analysis software for immune sequencing data. Study at large: Relapsing-remitting, secondary progressive and progressive-relapsing forms of multiple sclerosis all featured among disease courses.

Study results and caveats: TRBV5-6, TRBV5-1 and TRBV20-1 were among four to six TRBV segments more frequent in patients than controls. By F measure, strong co-clustering occurred among samples prepared in the same batch. Controls' normalized Chao1 diversity significantly exceeded that of multiple sclerosis patients.

The germline CDR1 and CDR2 sequences are SGHAT and FQDESV (reference sequence). The CDR3 is made up of 15 amino acids. The ends lost 5 bases at V and 3 bases at J; junction bases unmatched: 6. As for this clonotype: Its antigen is currently unknown.

Unique molecular identifiers had been added to the TCR beta cDNA libraries. Approximately 0.5 million cDNA molecules were recovered from an input of roughly 0.85 to 10 million T cells. One entry per CDR3 protein, called by TCRdb with MiXCR from the PCR reads. This sample yields about 400,000 distinct CDR3 sequences, of which 30% to 45% are seen a single time; around an eighth belongs to the top ten. The sample comprised blood. The gene calls are TRBV11-1 and TRBJ2-1, with 8 bases aligning to TRBD1. This sequence was found in a girl under 18 with multiple sclerosis. The CDR3 loop reads CASSAGQGGYNEQFF. The DNA of the CDR3 is TGTGCCAGCAGCGCTGGACAGGGCGGCTACAATGAGCAGTTCTTC. Drawing the rest from reference TRBV11-1 and TRBJ2-1, the complete variable domain is EAEVAQSPRYKITEKSQAVAFWCDPISGHATLYWYRQILGQGPELLVQFQDESVVDDSQLPKDRFSAERLKGVDSTLKIQPAELGDSAMYLCASSAGQGGYNEQFFGPGTRLTVL.